This TCR beta chain was sequenced for a study of T cells expressing NK-cell markers. Turning to the study itself: Researchers got TCR beta repertoires out of sorted CD3+CD56+NKG2C+, CD3+CD56+NKG2C- and CD3+CD56-NKG2C+ T cells. Of eight sequenced donors, seven were HCMV-seropositive and one HCMV-seronegative.

General study points: The dominant NKG2C+ clonotypes represented about 1.0-7.0% of CD8+ T cells in five or six donors.

This CDR3 has 13 amino acids. Per germline, CDR1 LNHDA and CDR2 SQIVND (reference sequence). On this clonotype itself: Its antigen is currently unknown.

UMIs were included in TCR beta cDNA generated by 5'RACE template switching. TCRdb re-called the 5' RACE reads and shows each CDR3 protein once, DNA omitted. The sample holds hundreds of thousands of distinct CDR3 sequences. The sequencing sample was made of blood T cells: a sorted CD56 or NKG2C T cell subset, CD4+ or CD8+ T cells, or bulk PBMC T cells (not recorded which). The rearrangement links TRBV19 to TRBJ2-7; there is no DNA to check the TCRdb D call of TRBD2. The receptor's source is a man aged 18 to 69 in good health. The CDR3: CASRGLGRYEQYF.